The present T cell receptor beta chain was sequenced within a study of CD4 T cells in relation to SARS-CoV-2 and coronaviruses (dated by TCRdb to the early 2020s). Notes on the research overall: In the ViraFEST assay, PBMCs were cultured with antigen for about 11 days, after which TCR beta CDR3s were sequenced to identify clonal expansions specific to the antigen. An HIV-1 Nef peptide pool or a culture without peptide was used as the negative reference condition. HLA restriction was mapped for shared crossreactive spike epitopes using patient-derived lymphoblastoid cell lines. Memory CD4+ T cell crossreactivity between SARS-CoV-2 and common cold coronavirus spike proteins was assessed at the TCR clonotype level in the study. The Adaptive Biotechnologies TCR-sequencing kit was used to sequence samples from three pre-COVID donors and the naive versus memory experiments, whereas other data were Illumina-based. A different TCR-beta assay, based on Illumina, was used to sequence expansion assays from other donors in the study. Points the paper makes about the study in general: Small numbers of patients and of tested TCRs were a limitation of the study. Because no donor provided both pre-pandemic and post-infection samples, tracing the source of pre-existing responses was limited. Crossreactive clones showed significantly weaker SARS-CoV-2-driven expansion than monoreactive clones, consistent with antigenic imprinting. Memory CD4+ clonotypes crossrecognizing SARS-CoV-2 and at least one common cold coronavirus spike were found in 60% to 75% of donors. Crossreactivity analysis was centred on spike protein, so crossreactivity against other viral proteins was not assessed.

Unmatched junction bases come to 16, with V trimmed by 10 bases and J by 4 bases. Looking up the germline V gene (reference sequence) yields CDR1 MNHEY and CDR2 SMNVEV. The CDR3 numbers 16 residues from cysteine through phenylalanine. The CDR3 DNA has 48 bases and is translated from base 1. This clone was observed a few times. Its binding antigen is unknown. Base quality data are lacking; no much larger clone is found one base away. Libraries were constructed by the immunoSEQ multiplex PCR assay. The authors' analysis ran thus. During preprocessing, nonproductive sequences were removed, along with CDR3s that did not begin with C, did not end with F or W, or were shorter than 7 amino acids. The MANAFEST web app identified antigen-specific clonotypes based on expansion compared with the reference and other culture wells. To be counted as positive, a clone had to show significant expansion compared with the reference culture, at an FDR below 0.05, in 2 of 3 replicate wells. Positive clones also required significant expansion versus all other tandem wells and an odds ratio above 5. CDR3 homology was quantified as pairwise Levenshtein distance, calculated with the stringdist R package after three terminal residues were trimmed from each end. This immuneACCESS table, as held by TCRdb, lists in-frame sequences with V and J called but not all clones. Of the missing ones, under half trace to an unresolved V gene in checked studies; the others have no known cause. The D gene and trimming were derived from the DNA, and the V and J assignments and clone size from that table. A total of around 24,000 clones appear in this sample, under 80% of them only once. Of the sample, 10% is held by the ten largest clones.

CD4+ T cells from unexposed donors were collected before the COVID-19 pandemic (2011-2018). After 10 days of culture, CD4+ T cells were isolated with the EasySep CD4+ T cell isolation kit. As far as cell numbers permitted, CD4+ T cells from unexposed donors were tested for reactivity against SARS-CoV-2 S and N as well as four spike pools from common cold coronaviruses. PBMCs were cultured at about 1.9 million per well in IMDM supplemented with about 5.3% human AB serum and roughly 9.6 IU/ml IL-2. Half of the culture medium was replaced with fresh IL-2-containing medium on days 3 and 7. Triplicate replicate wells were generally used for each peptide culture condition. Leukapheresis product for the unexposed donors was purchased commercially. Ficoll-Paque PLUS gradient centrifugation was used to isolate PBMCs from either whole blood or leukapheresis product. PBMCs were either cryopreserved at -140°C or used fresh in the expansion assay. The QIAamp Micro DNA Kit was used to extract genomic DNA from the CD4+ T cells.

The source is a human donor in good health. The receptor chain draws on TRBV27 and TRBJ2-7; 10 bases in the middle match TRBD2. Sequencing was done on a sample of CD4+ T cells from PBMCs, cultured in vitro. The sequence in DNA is TGTGCCATCCCAAACGGATCCGGGACTAGCGTTTACGAGCAGTACTTC. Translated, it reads CAIPNGSGTSVYEQYF.